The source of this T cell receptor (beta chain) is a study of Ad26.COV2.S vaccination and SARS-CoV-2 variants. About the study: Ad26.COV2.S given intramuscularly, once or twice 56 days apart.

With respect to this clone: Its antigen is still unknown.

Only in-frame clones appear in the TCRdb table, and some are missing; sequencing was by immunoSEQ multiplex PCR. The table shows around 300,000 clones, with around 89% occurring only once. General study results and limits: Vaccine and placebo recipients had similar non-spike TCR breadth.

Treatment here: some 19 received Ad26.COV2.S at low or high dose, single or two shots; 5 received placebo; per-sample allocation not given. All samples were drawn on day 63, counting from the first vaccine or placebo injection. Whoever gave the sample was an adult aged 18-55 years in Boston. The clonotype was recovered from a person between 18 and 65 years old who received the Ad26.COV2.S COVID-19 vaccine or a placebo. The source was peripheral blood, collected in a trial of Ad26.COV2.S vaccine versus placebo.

The CDR3 spells CASSTRGRGIDNQPQHF. In nucleotides, the CDR3 is TGTGCCAGTAGTACCAGGGGAAGGGGAATCGACAATCAGCCCCAGCATTTT. The chain is built from TRBV19 and TRBJ1-5; TRBD1 might be the D (6 bases). This CDR3 has 17 residues. Trimming removed 4 bases at V and 3 bases at J, with 19 bases between. Germline values: CDR1 LNHDA, CDR2 SQIVND (reference sequence).